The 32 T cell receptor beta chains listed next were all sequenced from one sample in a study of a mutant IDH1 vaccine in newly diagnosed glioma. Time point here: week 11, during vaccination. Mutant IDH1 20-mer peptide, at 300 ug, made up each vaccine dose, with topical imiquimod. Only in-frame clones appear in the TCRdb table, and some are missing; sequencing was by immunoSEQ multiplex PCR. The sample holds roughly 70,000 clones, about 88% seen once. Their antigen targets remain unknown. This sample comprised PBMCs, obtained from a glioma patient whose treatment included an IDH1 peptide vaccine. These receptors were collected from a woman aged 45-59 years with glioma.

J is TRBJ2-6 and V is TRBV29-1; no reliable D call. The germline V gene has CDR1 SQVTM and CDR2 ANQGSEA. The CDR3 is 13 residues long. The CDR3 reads CSFSRSGANVLTF. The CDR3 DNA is TGCAGTTTTTCCCGCTCTGGGGCCAACGTCCTGACTTTC.

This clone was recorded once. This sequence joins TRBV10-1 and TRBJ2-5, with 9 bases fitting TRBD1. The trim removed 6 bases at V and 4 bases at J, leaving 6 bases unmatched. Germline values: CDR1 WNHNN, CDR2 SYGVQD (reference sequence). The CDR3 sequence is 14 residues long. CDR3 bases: TGCGCCAGCAGCCGGGACAGGGCAACAGAGACCCAGTACTTC. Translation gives CASSRDRATETQYF.

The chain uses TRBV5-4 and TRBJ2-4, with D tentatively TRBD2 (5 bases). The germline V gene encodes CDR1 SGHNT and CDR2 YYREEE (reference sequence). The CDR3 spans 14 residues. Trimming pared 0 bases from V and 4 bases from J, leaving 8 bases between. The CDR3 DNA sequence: TGTGCCAGCAGCTTGGCCGGAGGAAAAAACATTCAGTACTTC. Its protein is CASSLAGGKNIQYF. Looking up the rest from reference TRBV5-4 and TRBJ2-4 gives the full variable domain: ETGVTQSPTHLIKTRGQQVTLRCSSQSGHNTVSWYQQALGQGPQFIFQYYREEENGRGNFPPRFSGLQFPNYSSELNVNALELDDSALYLCASSLAGGKNIQYFGAGTRLSVL.

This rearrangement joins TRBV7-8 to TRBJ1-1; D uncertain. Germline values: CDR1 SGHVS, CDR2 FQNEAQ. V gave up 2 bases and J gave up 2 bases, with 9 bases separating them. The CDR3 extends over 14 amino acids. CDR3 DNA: TGTGCCAGCAGCTTACGGGTCGTAAACACTGAAGCTTTCTTT. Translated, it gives CASSLRVVNTEAFF.

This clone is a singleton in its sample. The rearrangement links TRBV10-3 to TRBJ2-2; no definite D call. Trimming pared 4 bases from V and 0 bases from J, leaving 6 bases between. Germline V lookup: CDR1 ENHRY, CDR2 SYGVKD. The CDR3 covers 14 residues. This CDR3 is CAISGSANTGELFF. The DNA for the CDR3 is TGTGCCATCAGTGGGAGCGCGAACACCGGGGAGCTGTTTTTT.

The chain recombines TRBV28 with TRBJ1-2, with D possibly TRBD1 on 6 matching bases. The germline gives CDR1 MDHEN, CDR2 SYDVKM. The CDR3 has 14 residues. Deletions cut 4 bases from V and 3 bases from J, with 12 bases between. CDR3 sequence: CASSWERGDYGYTF. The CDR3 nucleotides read TGTGCCAGCAGTTGGGAGAGGGGGGACTATGGCTACACCTTC.

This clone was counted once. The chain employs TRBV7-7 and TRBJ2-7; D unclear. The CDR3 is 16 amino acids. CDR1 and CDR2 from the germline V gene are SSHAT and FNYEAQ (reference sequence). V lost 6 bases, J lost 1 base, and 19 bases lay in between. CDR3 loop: CASSHVRVEVSYEQYF. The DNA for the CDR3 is TGTGCCAGCAGTCATGTTCGGGTTGAGGTATCCTACGAGCAGTACTTC.

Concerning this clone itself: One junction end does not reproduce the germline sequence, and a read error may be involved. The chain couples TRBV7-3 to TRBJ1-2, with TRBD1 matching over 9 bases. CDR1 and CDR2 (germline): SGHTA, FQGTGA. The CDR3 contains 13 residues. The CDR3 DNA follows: TGTGCCAGCAGCCCCGGACAGGGGTACACGGCGGCCTTC. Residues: CASSPGQGYTAAF.

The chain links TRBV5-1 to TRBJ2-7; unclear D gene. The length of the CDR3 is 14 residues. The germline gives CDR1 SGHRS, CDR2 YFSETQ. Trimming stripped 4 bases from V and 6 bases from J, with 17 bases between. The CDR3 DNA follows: TGCGCCAGCAGCATACTCGGACCGACTTCCGAGCAGTACTTC. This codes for CASSILGPTSEQYF.

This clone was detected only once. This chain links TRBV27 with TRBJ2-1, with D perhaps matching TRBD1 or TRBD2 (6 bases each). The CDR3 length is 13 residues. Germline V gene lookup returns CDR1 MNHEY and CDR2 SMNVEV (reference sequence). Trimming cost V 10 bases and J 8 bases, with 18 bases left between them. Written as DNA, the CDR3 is TGTGCCACATCCAGGGGAGGTGGGTATGAGCAGTTCTTC. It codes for CATSRGGGYEQFF.

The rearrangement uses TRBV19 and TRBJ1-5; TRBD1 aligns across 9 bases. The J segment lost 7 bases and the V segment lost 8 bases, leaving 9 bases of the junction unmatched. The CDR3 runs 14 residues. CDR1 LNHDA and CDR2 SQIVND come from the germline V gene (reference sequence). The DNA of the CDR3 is TGTGCCAGTCGCGTACAGGGGGCGGGACAGCCCCAGCATTTT. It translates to CASRVQGAGQPQHF.

The CDR3 region has the DNA TGTGCCAGTATCGCAGGGTCCACTGAAGCTTTCTTT. As protein: CASIAGSTEAFF. This chain connects TRBV19 to TRBJ1-1; a possible D gene is TRBD1 (5 bases). The germline V gene has CDR1 LNHDA and CDR2 SQIVND (reference sequence). The CDR3 sequence is 12 residues long. V shed 7 bases and J shed 4 bases, with 10 bases lying between them.

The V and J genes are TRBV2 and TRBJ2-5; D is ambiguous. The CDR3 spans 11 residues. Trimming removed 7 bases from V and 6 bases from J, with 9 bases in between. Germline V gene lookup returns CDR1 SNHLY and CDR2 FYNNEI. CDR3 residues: CASNFGQTQYF. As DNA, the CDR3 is TGTGCCAGCAATTTCGGGCAGACCCAGTACTTC.

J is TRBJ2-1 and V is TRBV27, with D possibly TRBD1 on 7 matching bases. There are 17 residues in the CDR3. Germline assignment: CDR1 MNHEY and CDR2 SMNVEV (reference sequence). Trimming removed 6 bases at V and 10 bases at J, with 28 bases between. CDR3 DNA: TGTGCCAGCAGCTCCCTACAGGGGAGGTTTATTTACCGGGAGCAGTTCTTC. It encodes CASSSLQGRFIYREQFF.

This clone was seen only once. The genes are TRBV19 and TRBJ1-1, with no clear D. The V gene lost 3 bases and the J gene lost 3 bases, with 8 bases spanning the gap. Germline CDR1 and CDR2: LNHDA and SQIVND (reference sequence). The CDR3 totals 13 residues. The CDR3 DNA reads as TGTGCCAGTAGTATTAACGGTGACACTGAAGCTTTCTTT. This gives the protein CASSINGDTEAFF.

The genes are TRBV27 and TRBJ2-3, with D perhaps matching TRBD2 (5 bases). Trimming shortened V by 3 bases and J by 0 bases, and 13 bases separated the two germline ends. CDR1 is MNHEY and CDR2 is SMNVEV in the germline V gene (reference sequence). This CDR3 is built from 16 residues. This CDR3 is CASSFRPGLSTDTQYF. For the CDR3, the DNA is TGTGCCAGCAGTTTCCGTCCGGGGTTAAGCACAGATACGCAGTATTTT.

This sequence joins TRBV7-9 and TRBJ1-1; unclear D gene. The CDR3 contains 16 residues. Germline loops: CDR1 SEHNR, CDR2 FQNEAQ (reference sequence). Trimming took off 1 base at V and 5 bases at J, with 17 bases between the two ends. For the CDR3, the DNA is TGTGCCAGCAGCTTAGTTGGGTCCCCTATGCTGACTGAAGCTTTCTTT. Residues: CASSLVGSPMLTEAFF.

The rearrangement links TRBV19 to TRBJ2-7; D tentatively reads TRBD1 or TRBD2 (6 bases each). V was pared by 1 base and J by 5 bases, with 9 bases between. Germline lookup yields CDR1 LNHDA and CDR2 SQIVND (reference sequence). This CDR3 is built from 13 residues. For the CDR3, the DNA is TGTGCCAGTAGTATAGGAGGGGGGAACGAGCAGTACTTC. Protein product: CASSIGGGNEQYF.

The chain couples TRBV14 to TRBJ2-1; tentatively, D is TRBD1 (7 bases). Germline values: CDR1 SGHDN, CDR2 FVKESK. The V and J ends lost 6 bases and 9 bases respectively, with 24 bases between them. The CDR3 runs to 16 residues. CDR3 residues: CASSQQGQGRLGEQFF. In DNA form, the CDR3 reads TGTGCCAGCAGTCAACAGGGGCAGGGGAGGCTGGGTGAGCAGTTCTTC.

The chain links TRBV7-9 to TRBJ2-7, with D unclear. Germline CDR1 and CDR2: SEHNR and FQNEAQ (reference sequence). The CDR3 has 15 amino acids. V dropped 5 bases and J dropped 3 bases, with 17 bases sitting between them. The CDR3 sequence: CASSPHSSYLYEQYF. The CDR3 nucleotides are TGTGCCAGCAGCCCCCATTCCTCGTACCTCTACGAGCAGTACTTC.

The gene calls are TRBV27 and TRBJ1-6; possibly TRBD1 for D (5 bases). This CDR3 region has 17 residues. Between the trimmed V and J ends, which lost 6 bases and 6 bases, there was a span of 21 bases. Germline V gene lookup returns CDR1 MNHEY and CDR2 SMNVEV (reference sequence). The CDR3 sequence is CASSALPGGKGNSPLHF. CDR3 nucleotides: TGTGCCAGCAGCGCCCTCCCCGGGGGGAAGGGTAATTCACCCCTCCACTTT.

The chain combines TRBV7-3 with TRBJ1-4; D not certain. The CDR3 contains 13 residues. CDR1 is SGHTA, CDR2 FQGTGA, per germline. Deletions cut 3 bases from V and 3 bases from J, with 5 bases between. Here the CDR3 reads CASSFGPNEKLFF. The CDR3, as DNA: TGTGCCAGCAGCTTTGGGCCTAATGAAAAACTGTTTTTT.

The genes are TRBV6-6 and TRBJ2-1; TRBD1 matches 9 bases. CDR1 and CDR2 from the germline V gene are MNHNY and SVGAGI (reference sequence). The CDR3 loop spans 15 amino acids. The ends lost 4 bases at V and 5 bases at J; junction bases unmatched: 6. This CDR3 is CASSLGTGPNNEQFF. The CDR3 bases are TGTGCCAGCAGTTTAGGGACAGGGCCTAACAATGAGCAGTTCTTC.

The CDR3 protein is CASSEEEDGELFF. CDR3 coding DNA: TGTGCCAGCAGTGAAGAAGAGGACGGGGAGCTGTTTTTT. The chain is built from TRBV2 and TRBJ2-2; no definite D call. Per the germline V gene, CDR1 is SNHLY and CDR2 is FYNNEI. CDR3 size: 13 residues. V shed 1 base and J shed 7 bases, with 7 bases lying between them.

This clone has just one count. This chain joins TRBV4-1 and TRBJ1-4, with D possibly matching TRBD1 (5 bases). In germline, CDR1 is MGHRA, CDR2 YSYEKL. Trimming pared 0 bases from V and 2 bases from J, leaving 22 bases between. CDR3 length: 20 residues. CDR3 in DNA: TGCGCCAGCAGCCAAGATCCGGGAGGGGCAGGGTATAGGACTAATGAAAAACTGTTTTTT. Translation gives CASSQDPGGAGYRTNEKLFF.

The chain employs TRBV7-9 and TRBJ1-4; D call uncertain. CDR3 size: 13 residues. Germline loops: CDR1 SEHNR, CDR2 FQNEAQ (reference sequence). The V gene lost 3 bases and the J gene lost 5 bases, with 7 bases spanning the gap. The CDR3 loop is CASSFLVNEKLFF. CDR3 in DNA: TGTGCCAGCAGCTTTTTAGTGAATGAAAAACTGTTTTTT.

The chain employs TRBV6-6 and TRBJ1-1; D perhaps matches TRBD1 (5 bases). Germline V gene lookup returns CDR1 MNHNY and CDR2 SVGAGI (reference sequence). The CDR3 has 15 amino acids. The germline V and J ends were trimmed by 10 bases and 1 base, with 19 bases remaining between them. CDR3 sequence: CATGGNEGTNTEAFF. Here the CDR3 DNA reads TGTGCCACCGGAGGGAATGAAGGGACGAACACTGAAGCTTTCTTT.

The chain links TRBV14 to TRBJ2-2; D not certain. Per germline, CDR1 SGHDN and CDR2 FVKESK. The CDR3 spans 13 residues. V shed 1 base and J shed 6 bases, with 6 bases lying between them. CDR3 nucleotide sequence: TGTGCCAGCAGCCAAGGAGGCCCCGGGGAGCTGTTTTTT. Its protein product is CASSQGGPGELFF. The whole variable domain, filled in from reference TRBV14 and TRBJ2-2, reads EAGVTQFPSHSVIEKGQTVTLRCDPISGHDNLYWYRRVMGKEIKFLLHFVKESKQDESGMPNNRFLAERTGGTYSTLKVQPAELEDSGVYFCASSQGGPGELFFGEGSRLTVL.

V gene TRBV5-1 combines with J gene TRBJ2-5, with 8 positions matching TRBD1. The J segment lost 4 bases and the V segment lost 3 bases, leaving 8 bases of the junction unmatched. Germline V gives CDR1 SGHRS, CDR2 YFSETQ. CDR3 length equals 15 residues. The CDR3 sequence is CASSSSGTGRETQYF. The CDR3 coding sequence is TGCGCCAGCAGCTCCTCCGGGACAGGTAGAGAGACCCAGTACTTC.

The CDR3: CASSPNLGGAFF. The CDR3 DNA is TGTGCCAGCAGCCCTAACTTAGGGGGAGCTTTCTTT. This chain uses TRBV14 with TRBJ1-1; a possible D gene is TRBD1 (6 bases). This CDR3 comprises 12 residues. V dropped 4 bases and J dropped 10 bases, with 13 bases sitting between them. The germline gives CDR1 SGHDN, CDR2 FVKESK.

CDR3 DNA: TGTGCCAGCAGCGGCCTTGGCGAGCAGTACTTC. Its translation: CASSGLGEQYF. The chain carries TRBV5-8 and TRBJ2-7; D is unclear. The germline V and J ends were trimmed by 4 bases and 6 bases, with 8 bases remaining between them. The CDR3 covers 11 residues. Germline V gene lookup returns CDR1 SGHTS and CDR2 YDEGEE.

CDR3 DNA: TGTGCCAGCCAGGGGTCGGGAAACACCATATATTTT. Its translation: CASQGSGNTIYF. The rearrangement uses TRBV18 and TRBJ1-3; a possible D gene is TRBD1 (6 bases). The germline V gene encodes CDR1 KGHSH and CDR2 LQKENI. V was trimmed by 8 bases and J by 4 bases, leaving 9 bases between them. The CDR3 is 12 residues long. Based on the CDR3 plus reference TRBV18 and TRBJ1-3, the full variable domain is NAGVMQNPRHLVRRRGQEARLRCSPMKGHSHVYWYRQLPEEGLKFMVYLQKENIIDESGMPKERFSAEFPKEGPSILRIQQVVRGDSAAYFCASQGSGNTIYFGEGSWLTVV.